This T cell receptor beta chain was identified during a study of T cell clonotyping in hematopoietic cell transplantation. Time point indicated: recipient sample about 28 days before transplant, after cytoreduction. The CDR3 covers 15 residues. V shed 4 bases, J shed 1 base, and the junction held 6 bases outside the gene matches. CDR1 is MNHNS, CDR2 SASEGT, per germline. TCRdb keeps only in-frame clones here, not all; method: immunoSEQ multiplex PCR. The sample lists 26,000 or so clones, more than 65% occurring once. Sequenced here: peripheral blood mononuclear cells, sampled before stem cell transplant. This TCR was sampled from a man between 40 and 49 years old with acute myeloid leukemia. Some clones in this sample may be carry-over from other donors' samples. The rearrangement links TRBV6-1 to TRBJ2-7; 8 bases match TRBD2. In nucleotides, the CDR3 is TGTGCCAGCAGTGCAGTACTAGCGGCATCCTACGAGCAGTACTTC. Residues: CASSAVLAASYEQYF.